Below are 15 T cell receptor beta chains sequenced from a single sample in a study of T cell responses to AZD1222 COVID-19 vaccine. Assay: immunoSEQ multiplex PCR; the TCRdb copy retains only in-frame clones and omits some. Of roughly 130,000 clones in the sample, 92% were seen once. The specimen comprised peripheral blood, sampled on day 0 of AZD1222 vaccination. The origin of the receptors is an adult in good health.

The rearrangement joins TRBV20-1 to TRBJ1-6; D is undetermined. CDR1 is DFQATT, CDR2 SNEGSKA, per germline (reference sequence). This CDR3 is built from 13 residues. V lost 3 bases and J lost 13, with 16 bases in between. CDR3 sequence reads: CSASPPLGSPLHF. CDR3 DNA sequence: TGCAGTGCTAGTCCCCCTTTAGGGTCTCCCCTCCACTTT.

The chain carries TRBV18 and TRBJ1-5; 12 bases agree with TRBD1. The CDR3 extends over 19 amino acids. V shed 3 bases and J 2 bases; nucleotides not matched to a gene: 11. From germline, CDR1 is KGHSH and CDR2 LQKENI. CDR3 in DNA: TGTGCCAGCTCACCTGCCGGGACAGGGGGCATGGGGGGCAATCAGCCCCAGCATTTT. It yields the protein CASSPAGTGGMGGNQPQHF.

The chain carries TRBV6-5 and TRBJ1-5; D remains unclear. Germline V gives CDR1 MNHEY, CDR2 SVGAGI. The CDR3 is 14 residues long. V shed 3 bases and J shed 5 bases, with 11 bases lying between them. CDR3 nucleotide sequence: TGTGCCAGCAGTTATTTGGGGATGGATCAGCCCCAGCATTTT. Translated: CASSYLGMDQPQHF.

The chain couples TRBV28 to TRBJ2-7; 8 nucleotides align to TRBD2. The CDR3 consists of 13 residues. J lost 6 bases, V lost 5 bases, and 6 bases had no gene match. The V gene's germline CDR1 is MDHEN and CDR2 SYDVKM. The CDR3 sequence: CASSQTSAPEQYF. In nucleotides, the CDR3 is TGTGCCAGCAGTCAGACTAGCGCCCCCGAGCAGTACTTC.

The V gene is TRBV27, the J gene TRBJ1-5, with a possible D match to TRBD1 (5 bases). The CDR3 extends over 16 amino acids. V lost 2 bases, J lost 1 base, and 12 bases lay in between. The V gene's germline CDR1 is MNHEY and CDR2 SMNVEV (reference sequence). Here the CDR3 reads CASSLAGLASNQPQHF. The DNA of the CDR3 is TGTGCCAGCAGTTTAGCGGGGCTCGCGAGCAATCAGCCCCAGCATTTT.

The genes are TRBV28 and TRBJ2-1; 11 positions agree with TRBD2. From germline, CDR1 is MDHEN and CDR2 SYDVKM. The CDR3 consists of 16 residues. V gave up 5 bases and J gave up 7 bases; unmatched junction bases: 10. CDR3 sequence (DNA): TGTGCCAGCAGTCTCACCGGGACTAGCGGACCTAATGAGCAGTTCTTC. This gives the protein CASSLTGTSGPNEQFF.

This chain uses TRBV7-2 with TRBJ1-1, with D tentatively TRBD1 (5 bases). The germline V gene has CDR1 SGHTA and CDR2 FQGNSA. The CDR3 length is 15 residues. Trimming left V 6 bases short and J 5 bases short, with 19 bases between. The CDR3 loop is CASSLSLGGLTEAFF. Written as DNA, the CDR3 is TGTGCCAGCAGTCTCTCGTTGGGGGGGTTGACTGAAGCTTTCTTT.

The V and J genes are TRBV3-1 (or the pseudogene TRBV3-2) and TRBJ2-1; D gene ambiguous. Germline CDR1 reads LGHDT; CDR2 reads YNNKEL (reference sequence). The CDR3 loop spans 14 amino acids. Trimming took 4 bases from V and 0 from J, leaving 7 bases between them. CDR3 in DNA: TGTGCCAGCAGCCCCTTTAGCTCCTACAATGAGCAGTTCTTC. It specifies CASSPFSSYNEQFF.

The chain links TRBV4-3 to TRBJ2-1; either TRBD1 or TRBD2 may supply D (5 bases each). The germline V gene encodes CDR1 LGHNA and CDR2 YSLEER. Trimming removed 4 bases at V and 4 bases at J, with 8 bases between. This CDR3 is 13 amino acids long. The CDR3 DNA is TGCGCCAGCAGCCTTGGGGGTTACAATGAGCAGTTCTTC. Translation gives CASSLGGYNEQFF.

The V call is TRBV5-1, the J call TRBJ1-1; D call uncertain. The V gene lost 1 base and the J gene lost 2 bases, with 18 bases spanning the gap. Germline V gives CDR1 SGHRS, CDR2 YFSETQ. CDR3 length: 17 amino acids. CDR3 amino acids: CASSLKTGHTKNTEAFF. CDR3 DNA: TGCGCCAGCAGCTTGAAAACCGGTCATACTAAAAACACTGAAGCTTTCTTT.

The J gene is TRBJ2-7, the V gene TRBV4-3; TRBD2 aligns across 11 bases. CDR1 and CDR2 from the germline V gene are LGHNA and YSLEER. This CDR3 comprises 17 residues. The junction had 10 bases not matched to a gene; V was cut back by 2 bases and J by 4 bases. The DNA for the CDR3 is TGCGCCAGCAGCCAAACCTTAGCGGGAGGGCCCGGGTACGAGCAGTACTTC. Translating gives CASSQTLAGGPGYEQYF.

The gene calls are TRBV6-4 and TRBJ2-3, with 7 bases lining up with TRBD1. The CDR3 has 15 amino acids. Per germline, CDR1 MRHNA and CDR2 SNTAGT. With 5 bases clipped from V and 2 bases from J, the junction kept 7 bases outside the gene matches. As DNA, the CDR3 is TGTGCCAGCAGTCCACGGGACAGTCACACAGATACGCAGTATTTT. Translation: CASSPRDSHTDTQYF.

V usage is TRBV6-4 and J usage is TRBJ1-5; D not resolved. Germline V CDR1 and CDR2: MRHNA, SNTAGT. Trimming left V 6 bases short and J 5 bases short, with 20 bases between. This CDR3 comprises 16 residues. This CDR3 is CASSPTDGVGDQPQHF. CDR3 in DNA: TGTGCCAGCAGCCCCACAGATGGGGTGGGCGATCAGCCCCAGCATTTT.

The rearrangement links TRBV11-1 to TRBJ1-2; tentative D call: TRBD1 (5 bases). Germline assignment: CDR1 SGHAT and CDR2 FQDESV (reference sequence). The V end lost 3 bases, the J end lost 6 bases, and 14 bases lay between the germline ends. The CDR3 sequence is 14 residues long. The CDR3 here is CASSLGRTSDGYTF. The CDR3 DNA is TGTGCCAGCAGCTTGGGTCGGACATCGGATGGCTACACCTTC.

The chain has TRBV7-3 and TRBJ2-2, with TRBD2 identical over 9 bases. Per the germline V gene, CDR1 is SGHTA and CDR2 is FQGTGA. The CDR3 length is 17 residues. The V segment lost 4 bases and the J segment 6 bases; nucleotides outside the gene matches: 12. The CDR3 sequence: CASSSHLREGIAGELFF. As DNA, the CDR3 is TGTGCCAGCAGCTCCCACTTGCGGGAGGGGATCGCCGGGGAGCTGTTTTTT. The entire variable domain, with the rest obtained from reference TRBV7-3 and TRBJ2-2, is as follows: GAGVSQTPSNKVTEKGKYVELRCDPISGHTALYWYRQSLGQGPEFLIYFQGTGAADDSGLPNDRFFAVRPEGSVSTLKIQRTERGDSAVYLCASSSHLREGIAGELFFGEGSRLTVL.